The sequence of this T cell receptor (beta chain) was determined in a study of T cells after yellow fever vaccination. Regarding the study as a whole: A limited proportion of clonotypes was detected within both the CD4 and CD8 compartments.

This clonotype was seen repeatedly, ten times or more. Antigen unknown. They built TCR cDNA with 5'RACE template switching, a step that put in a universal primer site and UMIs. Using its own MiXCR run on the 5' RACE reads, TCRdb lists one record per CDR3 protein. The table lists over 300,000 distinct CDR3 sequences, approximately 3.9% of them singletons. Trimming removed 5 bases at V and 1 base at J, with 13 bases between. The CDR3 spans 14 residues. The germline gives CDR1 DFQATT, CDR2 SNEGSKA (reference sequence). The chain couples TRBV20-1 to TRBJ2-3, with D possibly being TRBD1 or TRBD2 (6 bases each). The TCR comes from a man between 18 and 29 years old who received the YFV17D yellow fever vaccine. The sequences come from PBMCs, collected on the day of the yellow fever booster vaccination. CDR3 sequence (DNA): TGCAGTGCTTCCAGGGGAGGAGGCACAGATACGCAGTATTTT. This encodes CSASRGGGTDTQYF.